What follows are 28 T cell receptor beta chains derived from one specimen sequenced in a study of early stage breast cancer tumors. Some clones are missing from TCRdb's copy, which holds only in-frame ones; the method was immunoSEQ multiplex PCR. The sample yields roughly 57,000 clones, about 93% seen once. The sample comprised blood. The receptors shown here come from a person between 65 and 80 years old with breast cancer.

CDR3 DNA sequence: TGTGCCATTAGCGGGGGGCTTGGCAATGAGCAGTTCTTC. Its translation: CAISGGLGNEQFF. The rearrangement joins TRBV10-3 to TRBJ2-1, with 10 bases identical to TRBD2. J was trimmed by 6 bases and V by 9 bases; bases with no gene match: 5. Looked up from germline, CDR1 is ENHRY and CDR2 is SYGVKD. The CDR3 extends over 13 amino acids.

This chain uses TRBV30 with TRBJ1-1; D uncertain. This CDR3 has 14 amino acids. V lost 2 bases and J 5 bases, leaving 15 bases between the germline ends. CDR1 and CDR2 (germline): GTSNPN, SVGIG (reference sequence). CDR3 sequence: CAWSRTVLGTEAFF. CDR3 sequence (DNA): TGTGCCTGGAGTCGTACCGTACTAGGGACTGAAGCTTTCTTT.

This clone was recorded once. The CDR3 nucleotides read TGTGCCTGGAGTATACGGGGGTCCGACGAGCAGTACTTC. Protein sequence: CAWSIRGSDEQYF. The V gene is TRBV30, the J gene TRBJ2-5; a weak D match, TRBD2 (6 bases). The J call may be in error: the DNA end matches TRBJ2-7 better. The CDR3 totals 13 residues. Germline CDR1 GTSNPN, CDR2 SVGIG (reference sequence).

The J gene is TRBJ2-3, the V gene TRBV30; D gene unclear. The germline gives CDR1 GTSNPN, CDR2 SVGIG (reference sequence). The CDR3 extends over 11 amino acids. Trimming removed 2 bases from V and 4 bases from J, with 4 bases in between. The CDR3, as DNA: TGTGCCTGGAGTCTACCAGATACGCAGTATTTT. Its protein is CAWSLPDTQYF.

The chain joins TRBV29-1 to TRBJ1-2, with 9 bases lining up with TRBD1. This CDR3 region has 12 residues. Trimming cost V 3 bases and J 8 bases; bases outside gene matches: 4. Germline V gene sequence: CDR1 SQVTM, CDR2 ANQGSEA. The CDR3: CSVDGTGLGYTF. The CDR3 bases are TGCAGCGTTGATGGGACAGGGTTAGGCTACACCTTC.

The V call is TRBV6-5, the J call TRBJ2-7; possibly TRBD2 for D (5 bases). Per germline, CDR1 MNHEY and CDR2 SVGAGI. The ends were cut back, 0 bases at V and 4 bases at J, with 16 bases in the middle. This CDR3 has 16 amino acids. DNA of the CDR3: TGTGCCAGCAGTTACTCGGGGAGCGCTACCATTTACGAGCAGTACTTC. This sequence encodes CASSYSGSATIYEQYF.

The gene calls are TRBV6-4 and TRBJ2-1; 14 nucleotides agree with TRBD2. Germline V gives CDR1 MRHNA, CDR2 SNTAGT. The J segment lost 6 bases and the V segment lost 3 bases, leaving 10 bases of the junction unmatched. The CDR3 runs 18 residues. The CDR3 DNA follows: TGTGCCAGCAGTGAAGGGGAGACTAGCGGGAGGGCCTCCAATGAGCAGTTCTTC. This gives the protein CASSEGETSGRASNEQFF.

The chain recombines TRBV27 with TRBJ2-7; 10 nucleotides match TRBD1. V was clipped by 6 bases and J by 5 bases; unmatched bases: 10. CDR1 and CDR2 from the germline V gene are MNHEY and SMNVEV (reference sequence). The CDR3 length is 15 residues. This CDR3 is CASRRWTGGSNEQYF. Here the CDR3 DNA reads TGTGCCAGCAGGCGCTGGACAGGGGGAAGTAACGAGCAGTACTTC.

This chain links TRBV10-1 with TRBJ2-7, with D tentatively TRBD1 (5 bases). Germline CDR1 and CDR2: WNHNN and SYGVQD (reference sequence). The CDR3 extends over 10 amino acids. V shed 9 bases and J shed 2 bases, with 5 bases lying between them. In nucleotides, the CDR3 is TGCGCCAGACAGGCCTACGAGCAGTACTTC. Translated, it gives CARQAYEQYF.

The CDR3 region has the DNA TGTGCCAGCAGCACTCACTTGAACACTGAAGCTTTCTTT. As protein: CASSTHLNTEAFF. The genes are TRBV5-4 and TRBJ1-1; D ambiguous. Trimming took off 4 bases at V and 0 bases at J, with 7 bases between the two ends. The CDR3 has 13 amino acids. Germline V gene sequence: CDR1 SGHNT, CDR2 YYREEE (reference sequence).

V and J are TRBV29-1 and TRBJ2-2; the match to TRBD1 covers 8 bases. The CDR3 is made up of 15 amino acids. Per the germline V gene, CDR1 is SQVTM and CDR2 is ANQGSEA. V lost 5 bases and J lost 1; bases outside the gene matches: 6. CDR3 in amino acids: CSVRSGTGNTGELFF. The CDR3 region has the DNA TGCAGCGTTCGGTCCGGGACAGGGAACACCGGGGAGCTGTTTTTT.

The chain has TRBV7-9 and TRBJ1-2, with a weak D call TRBD1 (5 bases). This CDR3 has 13 amino acids. Per germline, CDR1 SEHNR and CDR2 FQNEAQ (reference sequence). Trimming took 5 bases from V and 7 from J, leaving 14 bases between them. CDR3 protein: CASSARAFGGYTF. DNA of the CDR3: TGTGCCAGCAGCGCCAGGGCATTCGGTGGCTACACCTTC.

This clone has only a few counts. The genes are TRBV6-6 and TRBJ2-5; the match to TRBD1 covers 7 bases. With V trimmed by 6 bases and J by 2 bases, 3 bases remained unmatched. The CDR3 totals 13 residues. Germline CDR1 MNHNY, CDR2 SVGAGI (reference sequence). The CDR3 region has the DNA TGTGCCAGCAGAGAGGGACAGCAAGAGACCCAGTACTTC. Amino acids: CASREGQQETQYF.

This clone was found once. The CDR3 nucleotides are TGTGCCAGCAGGACAGGGGGCGTGGGTGAAAAACTGTTTTTT. Translating it yields CASRTGGVGEKLFF. This chain uses TRBV6-1 with TRBJ1-4; TRBD1 matches at 10 bases. CDR1 MNHNS and CDR2 SASEGT come from the germline V gene. CDR3 length: 14 amino acids. The J segment lost 7 bases and the V segment lost 6 bases, leaving 5 bases of the junction unmatched.

The V and J genes are TRBV5-6 and TRBJ2-4; 10 nucleotides align to TRBD2. This CDR3 comprises 15 residues. Per germline, CDR1 SGHDT and CDR2 YYEEEE. Unmatched junction bases numbered 6, after V lost 0 bases and J lost 9 bases. The CDR3 protein is CASSLDASGGLIQYF. CDR3 in DNA: TGTGCCAGCAGCTTGGATGCTAGCGGGGGCCTCATTCAGTACTTC.

This chain uses TRBV2 with TRBJ1-2; 10 nucleotides line up with TRBD1. The junction had 9 bases not matched to a gene; V was cut back by 6 bases and J by 8 bases. The CDR3 has 14 residues. The germline gives CDR1 SNHLY, CDR2 FYNNEI. The CDR3 here is CASRAGTGEVGYTF. CDR3 bases: TGTGCCAGCAGAGCCGGGACAGGGGAGGTGGGCTACACCTTC.

This chain connects TRBV6-5 to TRBJ2-2; 9 positions match TRBD2. Germline V gives CDR1 MNHEY, CDR2 SVGAGI. V lost 4 bases, J lost 0 bases, and 3 bases stayed unmatched. This CDR3 is 16 amino acids long. The chain's CDR3 is CASSSTSGTNTGELFF. CDR3 nucleotides: TGTGCCAGCAGTTCGACTAGCGGAACGAACACCGGGGAGCTGTTTTTT.

The J gene is TRBJ1-1, the V gene TRBV6-1, with D possibly being TRBD1 (6 bases). Trimming left V 4 bases short and J 7 bases short, with 10 bases between. Germline V gives CDR1 MNHNS, CDR2 SASEGT. This CDR3 has 12 residues. The CDR3 nucleotides read TGTGCCAGCAGTGTTACAGGGAGTGAAGCTTTCTTT. Translating gives CASSVTGSEAFF.

V usage is TRBV10-1 and J usage is TRBJ2-7, with D possibly TRBD2 on 6 matching bases. This CDR3 is built from 14 residues. V was pared by 11 bases and J by 4 bases, with 21 bases between. Germline V gives CDR1 WNHNN, CDR2 SYGVQD (reference sequence). The CDR3 DNA follows: TGCGCCGGGGCGAGGGGAGGACTGACTTACGAGCAGTACTTC. It codes for CAGARGGLTYEQYF.

This clone came up a few times. CDR3 sequence: CASRWDRVNSPLHF. CDR3 nucleotides: TGTGCCAGCAGATGGGACAGAGTTAATTCACCCCTCCACTTT. V is TRBV2 and J is TRBJ1-6; 7 nucleotides agree with TRBD1. V shed 6 bases, J shed 6 bases, and the junction held 5 bases outside the gene matches. The CDR3 is 14 amino acids. Per germline, CDR1 SNHLY and CDR2 FYNNEI.

V gene TRBV5-4 combines with J gene TRBJ2-1, with D uncertain. The ends were cut back, 0 bases at V and 0 bases at J, with 10 bases in the middle. Germline CDR1 and CDR2: SGHNT and YYREEE (reference sequence). This CDR3 is built from 16 residues. The CDR3 is CASSLEPTSSYNEQFF. CDR3 DNA sequence: TGTGCCAGCAGCTTGGAGCCCACGAGCTCCTACAATGAGCAGTTCTTC.

The chain employs TRBV4-1 and TRBJ2-7, with a possible D match to TRBD1 (5 bases). The V end lost 0 bases, the J end lost 2 bases, and 17 bases lay between the germline ends. CDR3 length: 17 residues. CDR1 and CDR2 from the germline V gene are MGHRA and YSYEKL. In DNA, the CDR3 is TGCGCCAGCAGCCAAGATTTTCTAACGCAGGGCACCTACGAGCAGTACTTC. Protein sequence: CASSQDFLTQGTYEQYF.

This clone appeared once. The chain uses TRBV5-1 and TRBJ2-7; the match to TRBD2 covers 11 bases. The CDR3 sequence is 14 residues long. The germline gives CDR1 SGHRS, CDR2 YFSETQ. With 4 bases clipped from V and 4 bases from J, the junction kept 4 bases outside the gene matches. The CDR3 here is CASSLSGGAYEQYF. DNA of the CDR3: TGCGCCAGCAGCCTTAGCGGGGGGGCGTACGAGCAGTACTTC. Using reference TRBV5-1 and TRBJ2-7 for the parts outside the CDR3, the full variable domain is KAGVTQTPRYLIKTRGQQVTLSCSPISGHRSVSWYQQTPGQGLQFLFEYFSETQRNKGNFPGRFSGRQFSNSRSEMNVSTLELGDSALYLCASSLSGGAYEQYFGPGTRLTVT.

The chain is built from TRBV7-2 and TRBJ1-5; D gene unclear. The CDR3 covers 15 residues. Germline V gene lookup returns CDR1 SGHTA and CDR2 FQGNSA. V was shortened by 1 base and J by 1 base, with 8 bases between the two germline ends. CDR3 bases: TGTGCCAGCAGCTTAGGTCTACAGAGCAATCAGCCCCAGCATTTT. It yields the protein CASSLGLQSNQPQHF.

The chain employs TRBV11-3 and TRBJ1-2, with D possibly being TRBD1 (6 bases). Germline CDR1 reads SGHNT; CDR2 reads YENEEA. With 5 bases removed from V and 7 bases from J, the gap between germline ends came to 20 bases. The length of the CDR3 is 15 residues. CDR3 protein: CASSNGRGAVLGYTF. The CDR3 nucleotides read TGTGCCAGCAGCAATGGCAGGGGCGCCGTCCTTGGCTACACCTTC.

This sequence joins TRBV29-1 and TRBJ2-1; D gene uncertain. The ends were cut back, 5 bases at V and 1 base at J, with 9 bases in the middle. Per germline, CDR1 SQVTM and CDR2 ANQGSEA. The CDR3 is 13 residues long. The CDR3 bases are TGCAGCGTTCCAGATGTTTCCTACAATGAGCAGTTCTTC. Protein sequence: CSVPDVSYNEQFF.

The V call is TRBV6-5, the J call TRBJ1-2, with TRBD1 identical over 8 bases. CDR1 is MNHEY and CDR2 is SVGAGI in the germline V gene. The trim removed 4 bases at V and 8 bases at J, leaving 9 bases unmatched. The CDR3 runs 14 residues. CDR3 sequence (DNA): TGTGCCAGCAGTTCCGCCTTGGACAGGGTGGGCTACACCTTC. This translates into CASSSALDRVGYTF.

The table lists this clone with a few counts. The chain employs TRBV6-1 and TRBJ1-5; weak D call: TRBD1 (6 bases). Germline V gene lookup returns CDR1 MNHNS and CDR2 SASEGT. V lost 3 bases, J lost 4 bases, and 16 bases lay in between. The CDR3 spans 16 residues. The CDR3 DNA reads as TGTGCCAGCAGTGAGGGCAGGGGCGTAAAGAATCAGCCCCAGCATTTT. Translated: CASSEGRGVKNQPQHF.